This T cell receptor (beta chain) was captured in a study of cytomegalovirus exposure and HLA in healthy donors. Study-level results: Being productive about 87% or about 30% of the time was typical of most TCR beta V segments in an earlier analysis. In a later analysis, across HLA loci, associated TCR counts were highest for DRB1, lowest for HLA-C.

Points on this clone: Its antigen is as yet unknown.

This PCR relied on a set of 60 Vbeta primers and 13 Jbeta primers. Method: immunoSEQ multiplex PCR; TCRdb's copy keeps in-frame clones and lacks some. The sample spans roughly 72,000 clones; the ten largest clones claim 3% to 4.5%. V dropped 6 bases and J dropped 7; count of bases not matched to a gene: 1. Germline values: CDR1 MDHEN, CDR2 SYDVKM. This CDR3 has 12 amino acids. This TCR was recovered from a man between 18 and 35 years old in good health and CMV-seropositive. Source material: PBMCs. This chain connects TRBV28 to TRBJ1-5, with 9 bases lining up with TRBD1. This chain's CDR3 is CASRGQGQPQHF. The CDR3 DNA sequence: TGTGCCAGCAGAGGACAGGGGCAGCCCCAGCATTTT.